The 4 T cell receptor beta chains presented below share a single source sample, sequenced in a study of blood T cell repertoires in COVID-19. Produced via immunoSEQ multiplex PCR; TCRdb's table is partial and in-frame only. Found here are roughly 250,000 clones, 65% to 80% of them singletons; the top ten hold 4% to 4.5%. The source material was peripheral blood. The source is a woman aged 40 to 50 with active or convalescent COVID-19.

The chain is built from TRBV3-1 (or the pseudogene TRBV3-2) and TRBJ1-2; 11 bases agree with TRBD1. V dropped 6 bases and J dropped 5; count of bases not matched to a gene: 8. The V gene's germline CDR1 is LGHDT and CDR2 YNNKEL (reference sequence). There are 15 residues in the CDR3. CDR3 nucleotide sequence: TGTGCCAGCAGTTCCGGGACAGGGGGTGGTTATGGCTACACCTTC. This sequence encodes CASSSGTGGGYGYTF.

This rearrangement joins TRBV3-1 (or the pseudogene TRBV3-2) to TRBJ1-4; possibly TRBD1 for D (5 bases). The ends were cut back, 4 bases at V and 13 bases at J, with 13 bases in the middle. Per germline, CDR1 LGHDT and CDR2 YNNKEL (reference sequence). The CDR3 covers 12 residues. The CDR3, as DNA: TGTGCCAGCAGCCGAAACAAGCAGGGACTGTTTTTT. Protein product: CASSRNKQGLFF.

The CDR3 here is CASSSAPGQGANTGELFF. The DNA for the CDR3 is TGCGCCAGCAGCTCGGCCCCGGGACAGGGGGCGAACACCGGGGAGCTGTTTTTT. V gene TRBV5-1 combines with J gene TRBJ2-2; TRBD1 agrees at 11 bases. The J segment lost 0 bases and the V segment lost 3 bases, leaving 7 bases of the junction unmatched. Germline CDR1 reads SGHRS; CDR2 reads YFSETQ. The CDR3 runs 18 residues.

The gene calls are TRBV9 and TRBJ2-6; D gene uncertain. The CDR3 has 13 residues. CDR1 and CDR2 (germline): SGDLS, YYNGEE. The V end was cut by 0 bases, the J end by 13 bases, with 11 bases between. CDR3 loop: CASSVGGSKVLTF. As DNA, the CDR3 is TGTGCCAGCAGCGTAGGTGGCTCGAAAGTCCTGACTTTC.